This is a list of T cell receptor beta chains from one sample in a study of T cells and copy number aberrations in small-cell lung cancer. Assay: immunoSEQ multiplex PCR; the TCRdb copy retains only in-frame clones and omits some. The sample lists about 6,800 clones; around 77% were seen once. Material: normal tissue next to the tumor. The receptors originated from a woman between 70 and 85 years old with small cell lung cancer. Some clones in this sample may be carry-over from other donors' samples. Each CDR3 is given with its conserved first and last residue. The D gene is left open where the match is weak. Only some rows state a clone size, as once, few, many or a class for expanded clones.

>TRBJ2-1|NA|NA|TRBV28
TGTGCCAGCAGTTTCGGGGAGCACTACAATGAGCAGTTCTTC
CASSFGEHYNEQFF
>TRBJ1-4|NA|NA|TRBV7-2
TGTGCCAGCAGCCCGGGCCTTTTTCCTGCAACTAATGAAAAACTGTTTTTT
CASSPGLFPATNEKLFF
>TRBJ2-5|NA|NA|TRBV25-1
TGTGCCAGCAGGGGGGGTGGACAGCAAGAGACCCAGTACTTC
CASRGGGQQETQYF
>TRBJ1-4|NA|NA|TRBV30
TGTGCCTGGAGTGTACCGTGGAGTCAAAATGAAAAACTGTTTTTT
CAWSVPWSQNEKLFF
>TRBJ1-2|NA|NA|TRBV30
TGTGCCGGATCAAGAGGATTCAACTATGGCTACACCTTC
CAGSRGFNYGYTF
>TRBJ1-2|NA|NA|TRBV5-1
TGCGCCAGCAGCTTGGTACAGGGTGAAGTCTATGGCTACACCTTC
CASSLVQGEVYGYTF
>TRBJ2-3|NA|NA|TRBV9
TGTGCCAGCAGCGCAGGGACCGCCGATACGCAGTATTTT
CASSAGTADTQYF
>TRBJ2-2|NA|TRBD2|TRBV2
TGTGCCAGCAGACTCGGACTAGCGGCGAACACCGGGGAGCTGTTTTTT
CASRLGLAANTGELFF
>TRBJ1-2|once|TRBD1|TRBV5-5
TGTGCCAGCAGCCAAGACAGGGGGCGCGGGGGCTACACCTTC
CASSQDRGRGGYTF
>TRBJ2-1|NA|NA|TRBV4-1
TGCGCCAGCAGCCAAACAAGACAGTCAAATGAGCAGTTCTTC
CASSQTRQSNEQFF
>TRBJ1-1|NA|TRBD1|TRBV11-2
TGTGCCAGCAGCTTGACAGGGGTAAGACCCGAAGAAGCTTTCTTT
CASSLTGVRPEEAFF
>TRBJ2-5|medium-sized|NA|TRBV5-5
TGTGCCAGCAGTCTAAAGGGGGAGGGCCGGGGAGAGACCCAGTACTTC
CASSLKGEGRGETQYF
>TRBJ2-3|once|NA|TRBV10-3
TGTGCCATCAGAGGGGGCACAGATACGCAGTATTTT
CAIRGGTDTQYF
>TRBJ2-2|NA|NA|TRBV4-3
TGCGCCAGCAGCCAAGCGATGGCCGGGGAGCTGTTTTTT
CASSQAMAGELFF
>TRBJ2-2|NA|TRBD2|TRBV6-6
TGTGCTACAAGCGGGGTGAGCGGGGAGCTGTTTTTT
CATSGVSGELFF
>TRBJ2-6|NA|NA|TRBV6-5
TGTGCCAGCAGTCCTGAGCCGTGGGGGGCCAACGTCCTGACTTTC
CASSPEPWGANVLTF
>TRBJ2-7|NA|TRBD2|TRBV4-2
TGTGCCAGCAGCCTAACCGGGACTAGTCCCTACGAGCAGTACTTC
CASSLTGTSPYEQYF
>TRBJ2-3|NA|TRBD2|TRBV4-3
TGCGCCAGCAGACTCTCCGGGACTAGCGGCACAGATACGCAGTATTTT
CASRLSGTSGTDTQYF
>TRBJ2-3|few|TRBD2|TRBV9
TGTGCCAGCAGCCCCTTGGGAGGGCTTACTAGCACAGATACGCAGTATTTT
CASSPLGGLTSTDTQYF
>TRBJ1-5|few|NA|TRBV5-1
TGCGCCAGCAGCCTAGATCCGAGCGGGTCCCAGCATTTT
CASSLDPSGSQHF
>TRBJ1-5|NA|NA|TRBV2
TGTGCCAGCAGTGTTGGGGCGGGAAGCAATCAGCCCCAGCATTTT
CASSVGAGSNQPQHF
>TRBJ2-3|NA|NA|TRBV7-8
TGTGCCAGCAGCCGCTCGGACGCTAGCACAGATACGCAGTATTTT
CASSRSDASTDTQYF
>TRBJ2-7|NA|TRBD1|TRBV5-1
TGCGCCAGCAGCCCCGGACAGGGGCTATACGAGCAGTACTTC
CASSPGQGLYEQYF
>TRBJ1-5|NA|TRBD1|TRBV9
TGTGCCAGCAGCCACTATAATTGGGACAGGGGGCTGGTTAAAAGTAGGCCCCAGCATTTT
CASSHYNWDRGLVKSRPQHF
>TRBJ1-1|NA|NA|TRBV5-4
TGTGCCAGCAGCTTAGACCCTAGCACTGAAGCTTTCTTT
CASSLDPSTEAFF
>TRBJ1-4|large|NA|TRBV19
TGTGCCAGTAGTATAAGTCGACAAGTCAATGAAAAACTGTTTTTT
CASSISRQVNEKLFF
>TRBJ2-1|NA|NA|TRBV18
TGTGCCAGCTCAGATAGCGGAAGCTCCTACAATGAGCAGTTCTTC
CASSDSGSSYNEQFF
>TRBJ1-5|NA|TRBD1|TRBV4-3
TGCGCCAGCAGCACGGACAGGGACAATCAGCCCCAGCATTTT
CASSTDRDNQPQHF